One sample yielded the 12 T cell receptor beta chains listed below, sequenced in a study of T cell responses to AZD1222 COVID-19 vaccine. Measured with immunoSEQ multiplex PCR; TCRdb has only the in-frame clones, and not every one. The data show 79,000 or so clones, roughly 87% seen once. Sequencing was performed on peripheral blood, taken 28 days after the second AZD1222 dose. The receptors were gathered from an adult who received the AZD1222 COVID-19 vaccine.

The chain links TRBV5-3 to TRBJ2-3; TRBD2 agrees at 13 bases. TRBV5-3 is given ORF status, its function remaining uncertain. Losses at the gene ends were 4 bases for V and 3 bases for J; bases not matched to a gene: 11. The CDR3 sequence is 18 residues long. The CDR3 loop is CARSEKTSGGPPTDTQYF. In DNA form, the CDR3 reads TGTGCCAGAAGCGAGAAGACTAGCGGGGGGCCTCCTACAGATACGCAGTATTTT.

This clone was observed once. CDR3 amino acids: CATTGLGDGYTF. As DNA, the CDR3 is TGTGCCACCACCGGACTAGGGGATGGCTACACCTTC. This chain joins TRBV12-3 or TRBV12-4 and TRBJ1-2, with D maybe TRBD1 (5 bases). V was pared by 10 bases and J by 6 bases, with 15 bases between. There are 12 residues in the CDR3.

The CDR3 sequence: CSVRQGGNEKLFF. Here the CDR3 DNA reads TGCAGCGTTAGACAGGGGGGTAATGAAAAACTGTTTTTT. This chain uses TRBV29-1 with TRBJ1-4; TRBD1 matches 9 bases. CDR3 length: 13 residues. In germline, CDR1 is SQVTM, CDR2 ANQGSEA. V was clipped by 5 bases and J by 4 bases; unmatched bases: 2.

The V gene is TRBV30, the J gene TRBJ1-1, with a weak D call TRBD1 (5 bases). Germline CDR1 and CDR2: GTSNPN and SVGIG (reference sequence). Trimming pared 2 bases from V and 1 base from J, leaving 20 bases between. The CDR3 sequence is 17 residues long. The CDR3 coding sequence is TGTGCCTGGAGTCGGGGCAGGGCTAGTTTTGCGAACACTGAAGCTTTCTTT. It specifies CAWSRGRASFANTEAFF.

V is TRBV7-2 and J is TRBJ1-1, with 7 bases matching TRBD1. CDR3 length: 14 amino acids. The trim removed 7 bases at V and 5 bases at J, leaving 10 bases unmatched. Germline V gene lookup returns CDR1 SGHTA and CDR2 FQGNSA. CDR3 sequence reads: CASTQNRGGTEAFF. The CDR3 bases are TGTGCCAGCACCCAAAACAGGGGTGGTACTGAAGCTTTCTTT. The full variable domain, its missing parts supplied by reference TRBV7-2 and TRBJ1-1, is GAGVSQSPSNKVTEKGKDVELRCDPISGHTALYWYRQSLGQGLEFLIYFQGNSAPDKSGLPSDRFSAERTGGSVSTLTIQRTQQEDSAVYLCASTQNRGGTEAFFGQGTRLTVV.

The CDR3, as DNA: TGTGCCAGCAGCTTATTTTCAGGGTCACCCTTGGATACGCAGTATTTT. This translates into CASSLFSGSPLDTQYF. The chain uses TRBV7-6 and TRBJ2-3; D might be TRBD1 (5 bases). Trimming took off 2 bases at V and 6 bases at J, with 18 bases between the two ends. The length of the CDR3 is 16 residues. Germline loops: CDR1 SGHVS, CDR2 FNYEAQ.

The chain uses TRBV3-1 (or the pseudogene TRBV3-2) and TRBJ1-2; 8 bases match TRBD1. The CDR3 spans 16 residues. V shed 1 base and J 6 bases; nucleotides not matched to a gene: 10. Germline V gives CDR1 LGHDT, CDR2 YNNKEL (reference sequence). DNA for the CDR3: TGTGCCAGCAGCCAAGGAAGCCTCAACAGGGGGGATGGCTACACCTTC. Protein product: CASSQGSLNRGDGYTF.

The chain links TRBV25-1 to TRBJ2-7; D gene ambiguous. V was trimmed by 3 bases and J by 1 base, leaving 4 bases between them. Germline CDR1 reads MGHDK; CDR2 reads SYGVNS. This CDR3 comprises 12 residues. The CDR3 loop is CASSETSYEQYF. The DNA of the CDR3 is TGTGCCAGCAGTGAGACATCCTACGAGCAGTACTTC.

The chain recombines TRBV27 with TRBJ2-1; D may be TRBD1 or TRBD2 (5 bases each). There are 17 residues in the CDR3. Trimming shortened V by 5 bases and J by 0 bases, and 17 bases separated the two germline ends. The germline CDR1 and CDR2 sequences are MNHEY and SMNVEV (reference sequence). Here the CDR3 DNA reads TGTGCCAGCAGTCTTAGCCCTGGGACGGGCTCCTACAATGAGCAGTTCTTC. This translates into CASSLSPGTGSYNEQFF.

This chain joins TRBV9 and TRBJ2-3, with TRBD2 as a possible D gene (7 bases). In germline, CDR1 is SGDLS, CDR2 YYNGEE. V was shortened by 0 bases and J by 6 bases, with 14 bases between the two germline ends. The CDR3 has 15 residues. This CDR3 reads CASSVVGGGRDTQYF. The CDR3 coding sequence is TGTGCCAGCAGCGTAGTTGGGGGGGGCCGCGATACGCAGTATTTT. Full variable domain (rest looked up from reference TRBV9 and TRBJ2-3): DSGVTQTPKHLITATGQRVTLRCSPRSGDLSVYWYQQSLDQGLQFLIQYYNGEERAKGNILERFSAQQFPDLHSELNLSSLELGDSALYFCASSVVGGGRDTQYFGPGTRLTVL.

This chain connects TRBV2 to TRBJ1-3, with D tentatively TRBD1 (6 bases). This CDR3 is 14 amino acids long. V was clipped by 6 bases and J by 0 bases, with 9 bases between them. Germline loops: CDR1 SNHLY, CDR2 FYNNEI. The chain's CDR3 is CASRGQSSGNTIYF. The CDR3 DNA follows: TGTGCCAGCAGGGGACAAAGCTCTGGAAACACCATATATTTT.

The V gene is TRBV9, the J gene TRBJ2-3, with no clear D. V shed 3 bases and J shed 0 bases, with 11 bases lying between them. The CDR3 loop spans 15 amino acids. Per germline, CDR1 SGDLS and CDR2 YYNGEE. CDR3 bases: TGTGCCAGCAGCGCAGGTTGGGTTAGCACAGATACGCAGTATTTT. Translated, it gives CASSAGWVSTDTQYF. The full variable domain, in which reference TRBV9 and TRBJ2-3 provide the parts outside the CDR3, is DSGVTQTPKHLITATGQRVTLRCSPRSGDLSVYWYQQSLDQGLQFLIQYYNGEERAKGNILERFSAQQFPDLHSELNLSSLELGDSALYFCASSAGWVSTDTQYFGPGTRLTVL.